This passage covers 4 T cell receptor beta chains from one sample sequenced in a study of shared clonotypes between healthy human individuals. The table came from immunoSEQ multiplex PCR; TCRdb's copy has only in-frame clones and leaves some out. The profile shows millions of clones, more than 90% of them singletons. The sample was naive CD4+ T cells sorted from blood. Subset reported: CD45RA+ positively selected. These receptors were collected from a man aged 18 to 29 in good health.

The rearrangement joins TRBV7-2 to TRBJ2-1, with D perhaps matching TRBD2 (5 bases). Trimming left V 0 bases short and J 5 bases short, with 17 bases between. Germline V CDR1 and CDR2: SGHTA, FQGNSA. The CDR3 runs 17 residues. CDR3 residues: CASSLAHSRGMDNEQFF. The CDR3 nucleotides read TGTGCCAGCAGCTTAGCGCATTCTAGAGGGATGGACAATGAGCAGTTCTTC.

The gene calls are TRBV5-8 and TRBJ1-5; TRBD1 matches 7 bases. The V segment lost 3 bases and the J segment 4 bases; nucleotides outside the gene matches: 10. This CDR3 has 16 residues. Germline V gene lookup returns CDR1 SGHTS and CDR2 YDEGEE. The CDR3, as DNA: TGTGCCAGCAGCTACCTAGCGACAGGGACTAATCAGCCCCAGCATTTT. Protein sequence: CASSYLATGTNQPQHF.

The chain links TRBV9 to TRBJ1-4, with D maybe TRBD1 (5 bases). V was clipped by 2 bases and J by 7 bases, with 9 bases between them. Germline CDR1 and CDR2: SGDLS and YYNGEE. CDR3 length: 13 amino acids. Here the CDR3 DNA reads TGTGCCAGCAGCGTGGGGGGTACTGAAAAACTGTTTTTT. It encodes CASSVGGTEKLFF.

This clone is a singleton in its sample. The V and J genes are TRBV7-2 and TRBJ2-5, with D possibly TRBD2 on 6 matching bases. The CDR3 consists of 15 residues. Germline V gene lookup returns CDR1 SGHTA and CDR2 FQGNSA. V was clipped by 3 bases and J by 5 bases, with 16 bases between them. CDR3 residues: CASSFSRSGVETQYF. CDR3 bases: TGTGCCAGCAGCTTTAGTCGGTCGGGGGTGGAGACCCAGTACTTC.